A selection of T cell receptor beta chains follows, all from one sample in a study of breast tumors, draining lymph nodes, adjacent tissues. TCRdb processed the multiplex PCR reads anew with MiXCR; each CDR3 protein has one entry. The sample lists some 140,000 distinct CDR3 sequences; 20% to 25% were seen once. Source material: axillary lymph node tissue. These receptor sequences come from a female donor with breast cancer. Some clones in this sample may be carry-over from other donors' samples. Both conserved end residues are trimmed from each CDR3.

len: 15
v_gene: TRBV7-9
j_gene: TRBJ1-5
CDR3aa: ASSLTWQDTDNQPQH

len: 13
v_gene: TRBV12-3/TRBV12-4
j_gene: TRBJ1-2
CDR3aa: ASSLDWVGQSGYT

len: 10
v_gene: TRBV20-1
j_gene: TRBJ2-3
CDR3aa: SASLGTDTQY

len: 15
v_gene: TRBV11-2
j_gene: TRBJ1-6
CDR3aa: ASSLAGRGLRISPLH

len: 13
v_gene: TRBV19
j_gene: TRBJ2-2
CDR3aa: ASSIGGWGPGELF

len: 14
v_gene: TRBV5-5
j_gene: TRBJ2-7
CDR3aa: ASSAVAGASGYEQY

len: 12
v_gene: TRBV12-3/TRBV12-4
j_gene: TRBJ1-6
CDR3aa: ASSLSGTNSPLH

len: 12
v_gene: TRBV2
j_gene: TRBJ1-6
CDR3aa: ASSRQGDTSPLH

len: 13
v_gene: TRBV20-1
j_gene: TRBJ2-7
CDR3aa: SARDQAGVTYEQY

len: 11
v_gene: TRBV7-8
j_gene: TRBJ2-5
CDR3aa: ASSLSGGETQY

len: 12
v_gene: TRBV7-9
j_gene: TRBJ2-1
CDR3aa: ASSLWAGGNEQF

len: 11
v_gene: TRBV27
j_gene: TRBJ2-7
CDR3aa: ASSGQAGYEQY

len: 12
v_gene: TRBV18
j_gene: TRBJ1-2
CDR3aa: ASSPREADYGYT

len: 13
v_gene: TRBV11-2
j_gene: TRBJ2-2
CDR3aa: ASSALGGGAGELF

len: 13
v_gene: TRBV2
j_gene: TRBJ2-1
CDR3aa: ASSEGLAGYGEQF

len: 14
v_gene: TRBV5-1
j_gene: TRBJ2-1
CDR3aa: ASSREGPHQYNEQF

len: 14
v_gene: TRBV11-2
j_gene: TRBJ2-3
CDR3aa: ASSTRLADATDTQY

len: 13
v_gene: TRBV28
j_gene: TRBJ1-2
CDR3aa: ASTGQGARGYGYT

len: 12
v_gene: TRBV4-1
j_gene: TRBJ1-2
CDR3aa: ASSQVGGAYGYT

len: 11
v_gene: TRBV10-3
j_gene: TRBJ2-3
CDR3aa: ATAGTGTDTQY

len: 13
v_gene: TRBV28
j_gene: TRBJ2-3
CDR3aa: ASSSIVGGTDTQY

len: 13
v_gene: TRBV6-5
j_gene: TRBJ2-1
CDR3aa: TSSYEAGGFNEQF

len: 13
v_gene: TRBV20-1
j_gene: TRBJ2-5
CDR3aa: SASVYSGMRETQY

len: 12
v_gene: TRBV9
j_gene: TRBJ1-6
CDR3aa: ASSVRQANSPLH

len: 14
v_gene: TRBV20-1
j_gene: TRBJ2-3
CDR3aa: SALPSGQGNTDTQY

len: 11
v_gene: TRBV20-1
j_gene: TRBJ2-4
CDR3aa: SAGARNKNIQY

len: 14
v_gene: TRBV7-2
j_gene: TRBJ2-1
CDR3aa: ASSLGVREGRNEQF

len: 13
v_gene: TRBV2
j_gene: TRBJ2-1
CDR3aa: AGQSRRGSYNEQF

len: 13
v_gene: TRBV7-3
j_gene: TRBJ1-3
CDR3aa: ASSLYGGPGNTIY

len: 12
v_gene: TRBV9
j_gene: TRBJ2-7
CDR3aa: ASSVGQPNYEQY

len: 16
v_gene: TRBV4-2
j_gene: TRBJ1-6
CDR3aa: ASSQDRRAGSYNSPLH

len: 11
v_gene: TRBV20-1
j_gene: TRBJ2-7
CDR3aa: SASRRRSYEQY

len: 15
v_gene: TRBV4-1
j_gene: TRBJ1-1
CDR3aa: ASSQAWTGGWNTEAF

len: 12
v_gene: TRBV20-1
j_gene: TRBJ1-4
CDR3aa: SASSGRAREKLF

len: 14
v_gene: TRBV11-3
j_gene: TRBJ2-7
CDR3aa: ASSLALAGLSYEQY

len: 14
v_gene: TRBV13
j_gene: TRBJ2-1
CDR3aa: ASSLSGLASYNEQF

len: 14
v_gene: TRBV6-6
j_gene: TRBJ1-2
CDR3aa: ASSYSGQASIYGYT

len: 15
v_gene: TRBV5-8
j_gene: TRBJ2-5
CDR3aa: ASSLALSLSVSETQY

len: 12
v_gene: TRBV19
j_gene: TRBJ2-3
CDR3aa: ASSRTGSTDTQY

len: 16
v_gene: TRBV19
j_gene: TRBJ2-6
CDR3aa: ASSIVRLAGSGANVLT

len: 12
v_gene: TRBV4-3
j_gene: TRBJ2-3
CDR3aa: AGSQAGGTDTRY

len: 13
v_gene: TRBV5-6
j_gene: TRBJ2-7
CDR3aa: ASSLGLAGYYEQY

len: 12
v_gene: TRBV3-1
j_gene: TRBJ2-7
CDR3aa: ASSPGTKSYEQY

len: 12
v_gene: TRBV7-9
j_gene: TRBJ1-6
CDR3aa: ASSRTGLNSPLH

len: 11
v_gene: TRBV6-1
j_gene: TRBJ2-5
CDR3aa: ASRTRGSETQY

len: 13
v_gene: TRBV3-1
j_gene: TRBJ2-2
CDR3aa: ASSQGQDGTGELF

len: 12
v_gene: TRBV18
j_gene: TRBJ2-1
CDR3aa: ASSPPGPYNEQF

len: 12
v_gene: TRBV2
j_gene: TRBJ2-2
CDR3aa: ASRNPGMTGELF